A selection of T cell receptor beta chains follows, all from one sample in a study of control samples from healthy donors and cancer patients. Sequenced by immunoSEQ multiplex PCR; TCRdb stores in-frame clones only, minus some. The table has approximately 98,000 clones, about 80% seen once. Sequencing was carried out using blood. The receptors come from a man younger than 35 in good health. Each CDR3 is given with its conserved first and last residue. Each record gives: V gene, J gene, clone size, D gene, CDR3 protein, CDR3 DNA. D genes are given only for firm matches. Clone size is stated in some rows and not others, as once, few, many or a class when expanded.

>TRBV5-1|TRBJ2-1|.|.
CASSRQRNEQFF
TGCGCCAGCAGCAGACAACGCAATGAGCAGTTCTTC
>TRBV5-4|TRBJ1-1|.|.
CASSWGRNTEAFF
TGTGCCAGCAGCTGGGGTAGGAACACTGAAGCTTTCTTT
>TRBV7-8|TRBJ2-4|.|.
CASSFDQGTRNIQYF
TGTGCCAGCAGCTTTGACCAGGGGACGAGAAACATTCAGTACTTC
>TRBV7-2|TRBJ2-5|few|TRBD1
CASSPQTGERETQYF
TGTGCCAGCAGCCCCCAGACAGGGGAGAGAGAGACCCAGTACTTC
>TRBV7-2|TRBJ1-6|few|TRBD1
CASSLRQGNSPLHF
TGTGCCAGCAGCTTGAGACAGGGGAATTCACCCCTCCACTTT
>TRBV19|TRBJ2-1|.|.
CASSQRSGRSSYNEQFF
TGTGCCAGTAGCCAAAGGAGCGGACGGAGCTCCTACAATGAGCAGTTCTTC
>TRBV7-8|TRBJ2-5|.|.
CASSLGRIGRETQYF
TGTGCCAGCAGCTTGGGCAGGATCGGCCGAGAGACCCAGTACTTC
>TRBV29-1|TRBJ1-1|.|.
CSVVGLMNTEAFF
TGCAGCGTTGTGGGACTAATGAACACTGAAGCTTTCTTT
>TRBV5-1|TRBJ1-5|.|.
CASSLGVGGWDQPQHF
TGCGCCAGCAGCTTGGGTGTCGGGGGTTGGGATCAGCCCCAGCATTTT
>TRBV4-1|TRBJ1-6|.|.
CASLSGRPGSPLHF
TGCGCCAGCTTATCGGGGCGGCCGGGATCACCCCTCCACTTT
>TRBV11-2|TRBJ1-5|.|TRBD1
CASSLDRGRGQPQHF
TGTGCCAGCAGCTTAGACAGGGGGCGCGGTCAGCCCCAGCATTTT
>TRBV29-1|TRBJ1-4|.|.
CSVAKGTNEKLFF
TGCAGCGTTGCGAAGGGGACTAATGAAAAACTGTTTTTT
>TRBV9|TRBJ2-3|.|.
CASSVAGTSDTQYF
TGTGCCAGCAGCGTAGCCGGGACGTCCGATACGCAGTATTTT
>TRBV16|TRBJ2-4|.|.
CASSQSRTANIQYF
TGTGCCAGCAGCCAATCTAGGACAGCCAACATTCAGTACTTC
>TRBV25-1|TRBJ2-3|.|.
CASSEGMDFIRDTQYF
TGTGCCAGCAGTGAGGGGATGGACTTCATACGAGATACGCAGTATTTT
>TRBV19|TRBJ1-1|.|.
CASSINSQFALMNTEAFF
TGTGCCAGTAGTATTAACAGCCAATTTGCTCTTATGAACACTGAAGCTTTCTTT
>TRBV6-5|TRBJ2-5|.|.
CASARGAQETQYF
TGTGCCAGCGCACGGGGGGCACAAGAGACCCAGTACTTC